A single sample is the source of the 28 T cell receptor beta chains below, sequenced in a study of early T cells in non-severe SARS-CoV-2 infection. TCRdb re-derived calls from the 5' RACE reads in MiXCR, one entry per CDR3 protein. The sample has 100,000 or so distinct CDR3 sequences, around 12% seen once. Source material: whole blood. Receptors were obtained from an adult who was a healthcare worker with PCR-confirmed SARS-CoV-2 infection or an uninfected control (not recorded which).

The rearrangement uses TRBV4-2 and TRBJ2-1; TRBD2 matches at 7 bases. V lost 4 bases, J lost 7 bases, and 10 bases stayed unmatched. Germline lookup yields CDR1 LGHNA and CDR2 YNFKEQ. CDR3 length: 15 amino acids. The CDR3 spells CASSPEALAVNEQFF. The CDR3, as DNA: TGTGCCAGCAGCCCCGAGGCCCTAGCGGTGAATGAGCAGTTCTTC.

This clonotype was observed at least ten times. V usage is TRBV10-3 and J usage is TRBJ1-1; a weak D match, TRBD1 (5 bases). This CDR3 comprises 16 residues. V shed 0 bases and J shed 1 base, with 12 bases lying between them. Germline V gene data show CDR1 as ENHRY and CDR2 as SYGVKD. CDR3 DNA sequence: TGTGCCATCAGTGAGTCACGGAACCAGGGGAACACTGAAGCTTTCTTT. It codes for CAISESRNQGNTEAFF.

This clonotype was seen more than once but under ten times. V usage is TRBV20-1 and J usage is TRBJ1-5; D is perhaps TRBD1 (5 bases). With 6 bases removed from V and 0 bases from J, the gap between germline ends came to 12 bases. The germline V gene encodes CDR1 DFQATT and CDR2 SNEGSKA (reference sequence). The CDR3 totals 14 residues. CDR3 DNA: TGCAGTGCGTTAGACAGATATAGCAATCAGCCCCAGCATTTT. Translation: CSALDRYSNQPQHF.

The table lists this clonotype with a few counts. V and J are TRBV7-2 and TRBJ2-1; 9 bases are a match to TRBD1. CDR3 length equals 14 residues. The junction had 5 bases not matched to a gene; V was cut back by 5 bases and J by 6 bases. The V gene's germline CDR1 is SGHTA and CDR2 FQGNSA. This chain's CDR3 is CASSKDRGINEQFF. The CDR3 bases are TGTGCCAGCAGCAAAGACAGGGGGATCAATGAGCAGTTCTTC.

At least ten counts were recorded for this clonotype. The genes are TRBV12-3 or TRBV12-4 and TRBJ2-1, with TRBD2 matching 9 bases. Trimming removed 8 bases from V and 6 bases from J; junction bases left unmatched: 20. This CDR3 comprises 18 residues. The CDR3 sequence: CASPWRRGRGMSGNEQFF. Here the CDR3 DNA reads TGTGCCAGCCCCTGGCGGCGCGGGAGGGGGATGTCGGGCAATGAGCAGTTCTTC.

The genes are TRBV6-1 and TRBJ1-2; D gene uncertain. The CDR3 totals 14 residues. Per the germline V gene, CDR1 is MNHNS and CDR2 is SASEGT. The V gene lost 10 bases and the J gene lost 8 bases, with 23 bases spanning the gap. The CDR3 loop is CAIGIPGNLKGYTF. Written as DNA, the CDR3 is TGTGCCATCGGAATCCCCGGGAATCTTAAGGGCTACACCTTC.

V and J are TRBV28 and TRBJ2-7; no definite D call. This CDR3 is built from 14 residues. V lost 6 bases and J 4 bases, leaving 16 bases between the germline ends. Germline CDR1 and CDR2: MDHEN and SYDVKM. The DNA for the CDR3 is TGTGCCAGCAGCGAAATTGAGGAAGGATACGAGCAGTACTTC. Its translation: CASSEIEEGYEQYF.

The chain links TRBV20-1 to TRBJ2-7; 11 nucleotides match TRBD1. The CDR3 runs 14 residues. Germline-derived CDR1 and CDR2 are DFQATT and SNEGSKA (reference sequence). Unmatched junction bases numbered 5, after V lost 5 bases and J lost 2 bases. CDR3: CSAGDRGFPYEQYF. CDR3 DNA sequence: TGCAGTGCTGGGGACAGGGGGTTCCCCTACGAGCAGTACTTC.

The rearrangement links TRBV9 to TRBJ2-2, with TRBD2 as a possible D gene (5 bases). V dropped 4 bases and J dropped 6 bases, with 19 bases sitting between them. The CDR3 loop spans 16 amino acids. Per germline, CDR1 SGDLS and CDR2 YYNGEE. CDR3 region: CASSRRYYDSAGELFF. As DNA, the CDR3 is TGTGCCAGCAGCAGGAGGTATTACGATAGTGCCGGGGAGCTGTTTTTT.

This clonotype was seen a handful of times. This sequence joins TRBV7-7 and TRBJ2-1; D is perhaps TRBD1 (6 bases). The CDR3 spans 14 residues. The germline V gene encodes CDR1 SSHAT and CDR2 FNYEAQ (reference sequence). With 6 bases removed from V and 10 bases from J, the gap between germline ends came to 19 bases. CDR3 protein: CASSPGQTEQEQFF. The CDR3 DNA is TGTGCCAGCAGTCCGGGACAAACTGAACAAGAGCAGTTCTTC.

This clonotype was detected many times. The chain is built from TRBV5-1 and TRBJ1-1; D not certain. V gave up 1 base and J gave up 1 base, with 8 bases separating them. Germline CDR1 and CDR2: SGHRS and YFSETQ. This CDR3 has 14 residues. The CDR3 here is CASSLIPENTEAFF. The CDR3 coding sequence is TGCGCCAGCAGCTTGATTCCGGAGAACACTGAAGCTTTCTTT.

The chain couples TRBV7-9 to TRBJ2-7; D might be TRBD2 (5 bases). Trimming shortened V by 0 bases and J by 6 bases, and 18 bases separated the two germline ends. The V gene's germline CDR1 is SEHNR and CDR2 FQNEAQ (reference sequence). This CDR3 is 16 amino acids long. CDR3 coding DNA: TGTGCCAGCAGCTTAGCGTGGAGCGGCCTAGCCCGCGAGCAGTACTTC. Protein sequence: CASSLAWSGLAREQYF.

This rearrangement joins TRBV19 to TRBJ1-5; D is perhaps TRBD1 (5 bases). The germline CDR1 and CDR2 sequences are LNHDA and SQIVND (reference sequence). This CDR3 has 13 amino acids. V was clipped by 8 bases and J by 5 bases, with 13 bases between them. The chain's CDR3 is CASSDSHYQPQHF. DNA for the CDR3: TGTGCCAGTTCCGACAGCCATTATCAGCCCCAGCATTTT.

This clonotype was recorded at least ten times. This chain links TRBV5-4 with TRBJ2-2; TRBD2 matches 13 bases. Germline V gene sequence: CDR1 SGHNT, CDR2 YYREEE (reference sequence). The ends lost 4 bases at V and 5 bases at J; junction bases unmatched: 5. The CDR3 spans 16 residues. The CDR3 DNA reads as TGTGCCAGCAGCGCCCCGACTAGCGGGAGGACCGGGGAGCTGTTTTTT. Its protein is CASSAPTSGRTGELFF.

This clonotype was detected a few times. This rearrangement joins TRBV12-3 or TRBV12-4 to TRBJ1-1; possible D gene TRBD1, 6 bases. Trimming took 6 bases from V and 0 from J, leaving 14 bases between them. The CDR3 length is 15 residues. The CDR3 coding sequence is TGTGCCAGCAGCCCAGGGGCGCTAATGAACACTGAAGCTTTCTTT. Translation: CASSPGALMNTEAFF.

In this sample, this clonotype turned up a few times. This rearrangement joins TRBV5-1 to TRBJ2-3, with TRBD1 as a possible D gene (6 bases). This CDR3 region has 13 residues. Germline loops: CDR1 SGHRS, CDR2 YFSETQ. Trimming removed 2 bases from V and 4 bases from J, with 8 bases in between. CDR3 in amino acids: CASSFRGSDTQYF. The CDR3 coding sequence is TGCGCCAGCAGCTTCAGGGGTTCAGATACGCAGTATTTT.

The chain has TRBV4-3 and TRBJ2-1, with 8 bases that match TRBD2. The CDR3 loop spans 14 amino acids. After removal of 1 base from V and 9 bases from J, the junction contained 5 bases not matched to a gene. Germline assignment: CDR1 LGHNA and CDR2 YSLEER. CDR3 sequence reads: CASSQVAGRVEQFF. The CDR3 nucleotides are TGCGCCAGCAGCCAAGTCGCCGGGAGGGTTGAGCAGTTCTTC.

The chain couples TRBV6-6 to TRBJ2-1; D is unclear. Germline CDR1 reads MNHNY; CDR2 reads SVGAGI (reference sequence). This CDR3 comprises 14 residues. With 10 bases removed from V and 6 bases from J, the gap between germline ends came to 19 bases. Here the CDR3 reads CATQLGSGFNEQFF. CDR3 DNA sequence: TGTGCCACTCAGTTAGGTTCAGGTTTCAATGAGCAGTTCTTC.

The gene calls are TRBV29-1 and TRBJ1-2; D is undetermined. The CDR3 contains 13 residues. Trimming removed 0 bases from V and 3 bases from J, with 8 bases in between. Germline V gives CDR1 SQVTM, CDR2 ANQGSEA. The CDR3 coding sequence is TGCAGCGTTGAAGATTGGGCAGACTATGGCTACACCTTC. Its protein product is CSVEDWADYGYTF.

The chain carries TRBV20-1 and TRBJ2-7, with 7 bases identical to TRBD2. The germline V gene has CDR1 DFQATT and CDR2 SNEGSKA (reference sequence). The J segment lost 1 base and the V segment lost 2 bases, leaving 8 bases of the junction unmatched. This CDR3 is 15 amino acids long. CDR3 sequence: CSARPSSGPSYEQYF. The CDR3 bases are TGCAGTGCTAGACCATCTAGCGGCCCTTCCTACGAGCAGTACTTC.

There are a few counts of this clonotype. V usage is TRBV3-1 and J usage is TRBJ2-6; D gene ambiguous. This CDR3 has 14 residues. Trimming shortened V by 5 bases and J by 1 base, and 6 bases separated the two germline ends. Germline lookup yields CDR1 LGHDT and CDR2 YNNKEL (reference sequence). The CDR3 DNA is TGTGCCAGCAGCTCCGATTCTGGGGCCAACGTCCTGACTTTC. Amino acid sequence: CASSSDSGANVLTF. Variable domain in full (rest from reference TRBV3-1 and TRBJ2-6): DTAVSQTPKYLVTQMGNDKSIKCEQNLGHDTMYWYKQDSKKFLKIMFSYNNKELIINETVPNRFSPKSPDKAHLNLHINSLELGDSAVYFCASSSDSGANVLTFGAGSRLTVL.

The chain joins TRBV29-1 to TRBJ1-2; the match to TRBD1 covers 9 bases. This CDR3 region has 11 residues. Unmatched junction bases numbered 4, after V lost 6 bases and J lost 8 bases. Germline V gene data show CDR1 as SQVTM and CDR2 as ANQGSEA. Here the CDR3 reads CSVDTGGGYTF. The CDR3 nucleotides are TGCAGCGTAGACACAGGGGGCGGCTACACCTTC.

This clonotype was detected a few times. The chain recombines TRBV11-2 with TRBJ1-2; possibly TRBD1 for D (5 bases). Trimming took 1 base from V and 7 from J, leaving 10 bases between them. The CDR3 has 13 amino acids. Germline-derived CDR1 and CDR2 are SGHAT and FQNNGV. The CDR3 nucleotides read TGTGCCAGCAGCTTAGTCGGGGCGCCTGGCTACACCTTC. It is translated as CASSLVGAPGYTF.

This clonotype was seen ten or more times. V usage is TRBV5-5 and J usage is TRBJ1-4, with D unresolved. This CDR3 comprises 14 residues. The V gene's germline CDR1 is SGHKS and CDR2 YYEKEE (reference sequence). Between the trimmed V and J ends, which lost 3 bases and 4 bases, there was a span of 10 bases. The CDR3 sequence: CASSWEGGNEKLFF. As DNA, the CDR3 is TGTGCCAGCAGCTGGGAGGGAGGTAATGAAAAACTGTTTTTT.

In this sample, this clonotype turned up many times. CDR3 protein: CATSRDTGYSNQPQHF. The CDR3 nucleotides are TGTGCCACCAGCAGAGATACCGGGTATAGCAATCAGCCCCAGCATTTT. The rearrangement joins TRBV15 to TRBJ1-5; D unclear. The CDR3 is made up of 16 amino acids. From germline, CDR1 is LNHNV and CDR2 YYDKDF (reference sequence). Trimming removed 0 bases from V and 0 bases from J, with 9 bases in between.

This clonotype occurred many times. The chain employs TRBV11-2 and TRBJ2-7; the match to TRBD2 covers 9 bases. The CDR3 length is 17 residues. CDR1 is SGHAT, CDR2 FQNNGV, per germline. Trimming at V came to 1 base and at J to 3 bases, leaving 10 bases not matched to a gene. The chain's CDR3 is CASSLGKTSGTDYEQYF. The CDR3 nucleotides read TGTGCCAGCAGCTTAGGAAAGACTAGCGGAACAGACTACGAGCAGTACTTC.

This clonotype was seen ten or more times. The chain carries TRBV5-1 and TRBJ2-5; 11 nucleotides agree with TRBD1. This CDR3 has 16 amino acids. Germline V gives CDR1 SGHRS, CDR2 YFSETQ. Trimming cost V 4 bases and J 4 bases; bases outside gene matches: 9. DNA of the CDR3: TGCGCCAGCAGCACAGGCCCCGGGACAGGGGGAGAGACCCAGTACTTC. Protein: CASSTGPGTGGETQYF.

This clonotype has at least ten counts. The chain employs TRBV20-1 and TRBJ2-7; D may be TRBD1 (6 bases). The CDR3 totals 12 residues. Trimming pared 4 bases from V and 2 bases from J, leaving 9 bases between. Per germline, CDR1 DFQATT and CDR2 SNEGSKA (reference sequence). CDR3 nucleotides: TGCAGTGCTAAAGAGGGGGCCTACGAGCAGTACTTC. Translated: CSAKEGAYEQYF.